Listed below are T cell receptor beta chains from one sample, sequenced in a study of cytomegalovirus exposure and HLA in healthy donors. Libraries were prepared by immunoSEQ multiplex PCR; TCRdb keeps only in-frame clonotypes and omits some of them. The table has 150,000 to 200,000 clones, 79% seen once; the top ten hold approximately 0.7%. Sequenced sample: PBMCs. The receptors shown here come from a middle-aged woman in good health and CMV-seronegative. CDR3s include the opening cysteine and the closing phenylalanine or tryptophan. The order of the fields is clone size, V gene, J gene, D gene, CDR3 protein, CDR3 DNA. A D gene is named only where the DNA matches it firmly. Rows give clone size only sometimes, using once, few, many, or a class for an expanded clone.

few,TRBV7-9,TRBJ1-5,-,CSSSLVDTSSNQPQHF,TGTTCCAGCAGCTTAGTGGACACCAGTAGCAATCAGCCCCAGCATTTT
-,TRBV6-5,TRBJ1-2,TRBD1,CASSYSTGTGGAYTF,TGTGCCAGCAGTTACTCTACCGGGACAGGGGGCGCCTACACCTTC
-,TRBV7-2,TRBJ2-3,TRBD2,CASSLAGGVDTQYF,TGTGCCAGCAGTCTAGCGGGGGGAGTAGATACGCAGTATTTT
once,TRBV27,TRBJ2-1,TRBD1,CASSHGQDGHHEQFF,TGTGCCAGCAGTCACGGACAGGACGGGCATCATGAGCAGTTCTTC
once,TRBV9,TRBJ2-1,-,CASSVEGVSYNEQFF,TGTGCCAGCAGCGTAGAAGGGGTCTCCTACAATGAGCAGTTCTTC
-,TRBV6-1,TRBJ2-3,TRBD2,CAVPHPSGVGNTQYF,TGTGCCGTTCCTCACCCCAGCGGGGTAGGGAATACGCAGTATTTT
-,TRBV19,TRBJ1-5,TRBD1,CASSIRGDSHQPQHF,TGTGCCAGTAGTATCCGCGGGGACAGCCATCAGCCCCAGCATTTT
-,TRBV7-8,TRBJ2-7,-,CASRISAGLSSYEQYF,TGTGCCAGCAGAATTTCGGCGGGCCTAAGCTCCTACGAGCAGTACTTC
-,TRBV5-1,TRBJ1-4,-,CASSFGGESEKLFF,TGCGCCAGCAGCTTTGGGGGGGAAAGTGAAAAACTGTTTTTT
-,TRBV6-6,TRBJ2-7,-,CASSPGGKGYEQYF,TGTGCCAGCAGCCCCGGAGGGAAGGGCTACGAGCAGTACTTC
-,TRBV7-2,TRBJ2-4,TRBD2,CASSTSGRNIQYF,TGTGCCAGCAGCACTAGCGGGAGGAACATTCAGTACTTC
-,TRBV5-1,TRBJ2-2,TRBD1,CASSFRDSLNTGELFF,TGCGCCAGCAGTTTCCGGGACAGCCTTAACACCGGGGAGCTGTTTTTT
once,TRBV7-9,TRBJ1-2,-,CSSSLGETGSGNYGYTF,TGTTCCAGCAGCTTAGGGGAAACAGGGTCGGGGAACTATGGCTACACCTTC
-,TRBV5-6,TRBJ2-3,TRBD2,CASSLVASGGPRGTDTQYF,TGTGCCAGCAGCTTGGTCGCCAGCGGGGGGCCCAGGGGGACAGATACGCAGTATTTT
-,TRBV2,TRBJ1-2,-,CASREPPGGYTF,TGTGCCAGCAGAGAACCGCCTGGCGGCTACACCTTC
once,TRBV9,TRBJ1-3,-,CASSVEQSLGNTIYF,TGTGCCAGCAGCGTAGAACAGAGCCTTGGAAACACCATATATTTT
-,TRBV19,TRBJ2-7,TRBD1,CASSMGTETAQYF,TGTGCCAGTAGTATGGGGACAGAAACGGCGCAGTACTTC
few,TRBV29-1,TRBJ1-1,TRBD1,CSVVPGGTEAFF,TGCAGCGTTGTTCCAGGGGGCACTGAAGCTTTCTTT
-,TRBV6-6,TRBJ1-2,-,CASIPIQGDYGYTF,TGTGCCAGCATTCCGATACAGGGAGACTATGGCTACACCTTC
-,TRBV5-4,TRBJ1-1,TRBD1,CASSLQQGANTEAFF,TGTGCCAGCAGCTTGCAACAGGGGGCGAACACTGAAGCTTTCTTT
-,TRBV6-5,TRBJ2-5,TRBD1,CASRGTGRQETQYF,TGTGCCAGCAGGGGGACAGGACGGCAAGAGACCCAGTACTTC
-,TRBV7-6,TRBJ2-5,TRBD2,CASSLARGGGETQYF,TGTGCCAGCAGCTTAGCTCGAGGCGGGGGGGAGACCCAGTACTTC
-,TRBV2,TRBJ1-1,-,CASLITTEAFF,TGTGCCAGCCTAATTACCACTGAAGCTTTCTTT
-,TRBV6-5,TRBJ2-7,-,CASTLPSYEQYF,TGTGCCAGCACCCTCCCTTCCTACGAGCAGTACTTC
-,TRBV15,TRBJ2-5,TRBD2,CATSSKLGRVVETQYF,TGTGCCACCAGCAGTAAACTAGGGAGGGTTGTAGAGACCCAGTACTTC
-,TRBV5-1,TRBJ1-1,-,CASSLGGGAATLNTEAFF,TGCGCCAGCAGCCTGGGAGGGGGGGCAGCTACCCTGAACACTGAAGCTTTCTTT
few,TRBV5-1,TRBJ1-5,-,CASSFSEDQPQHF,TGCGCCAGCAGCTTTTCAGAGGATCAGCCCCAGCATTTT
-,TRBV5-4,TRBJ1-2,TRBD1,CASSAGTADGYTF,TGTGCCAGCAGCGCCGGGACAGCGGATGGCTACACCTTC
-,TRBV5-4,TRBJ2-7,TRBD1,CASSFGQGGNEQYF,TGTGCCAGCAGCTTCGGACAGGGCGGCAACGAGCAGTACTTC
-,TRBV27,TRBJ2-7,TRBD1,CASSLWPRTGGRGLYEQYF,TGTGCCAGCAGTTTATGGCCCCGGACAGGGGGACGGGGGCTATACGAGCAGTACTTC
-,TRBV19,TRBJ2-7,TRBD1,CASSILRDSKAEQYF,TGTGCCAGTAGTATACTCCGGGACAGCAAGGCCGAGCAGTACTTC
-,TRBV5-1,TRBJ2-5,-,CASSLTLIITQETQYF,TGCGCCAGCAGCTTGACTTTGATTATTACTCAAGAGACCCAGTACTTC
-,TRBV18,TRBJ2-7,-,CASSPLRVSSTLSSYEQYF,TGTGCCAGCTCACCCCTCCGGGTTTCTTCTACCCTAAGCTCCTACGAGCAGTACTTC
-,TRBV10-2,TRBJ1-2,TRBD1,CASSESAGGSYGYTF,TGCGCCAGCAGTGAGTCGGCAGGGGGGTCCTATGGCTACACCTTC
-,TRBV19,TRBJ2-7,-,CASSVRLSYEQYF,TGTGCCAGTAGTGTGCGGTTATCCTACGAGCAGTACTTC
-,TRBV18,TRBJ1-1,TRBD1,CASSPRAGQGNTEAFF,TGTGCCAGCTCACCCCGGGCGGGACAGGGGAACACTGAAGCTTTCTTT
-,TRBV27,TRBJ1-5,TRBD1,CASSSDKTGRNSNQPQHF,TGTGCCAGCAGTTCCGACAAGACAGGGAGGAATAGCAATCAGCCCCAGCATTTT
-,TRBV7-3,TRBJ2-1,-,CASSLTIRGEQFF,TGTGCCAGCAGCTTAACGATTAGGGGCGAGCAGTTCTTC
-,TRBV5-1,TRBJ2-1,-,CASSLELRVSEQFF,TGCGCCAGCAGCTTGGAACTTCGCGTGAGCGAGCAGTTCTTC
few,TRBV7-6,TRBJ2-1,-,CASSLVQGLLNNEQFF,TGTGCCAGCAGCTTAGTACAGGGTCTCCTGAACAATGAGCAGTTCTTC
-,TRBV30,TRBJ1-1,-,CAWDGGTRKAFF,TGTGCCTGGGATGGGGGGACGCGAAAAGCTTTCTTT
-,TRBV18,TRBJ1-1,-,CASSPDTEAFF,TGTGCCAGCTCACCCGACACTGAAGCTTTCTTT
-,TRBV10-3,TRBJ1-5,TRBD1,CAISSTGGLNQPQHF,TGTGCCATCAGTTCCACAGGGGGCCTCAATCAGCCCCAGCATTTT
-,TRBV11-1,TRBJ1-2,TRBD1,CASSLRDRGGGYTF,TGTGCCAGCAGCCTAAGGGACAGGGGAGGTGGCTACACCTTC
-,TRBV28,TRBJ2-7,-,CASSQASFYEQYF,TGTGCCAGCAGCCAGGCCTCTTTCTACGAGCAGTACTTC
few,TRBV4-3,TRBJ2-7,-,CASSQGLAEGYEQYF,TGCGCCAGCAGCCAAGGGCTAGCCGAAGGCTACGAGCAGTACTTC
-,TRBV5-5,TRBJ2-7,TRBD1,CASSGRETGAYEQYF,TGTGCCAGCAGCGGACGGGAGACAGGGGCCTACGAGCAGTACTTC
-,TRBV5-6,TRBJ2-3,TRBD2,CASSLLDSAGTDTQYF,TGTGCCAGCAGCTTGTTAGATTCAGCGGGGACAGATACGCAGTATTTT